This T cell receptor beta chain was captured in a study of radiation and T cells in renal cell carcinoma. Study-wide background: Nephrectomy followed 15 Gy stereotactic body radiation by 4 weeks.

For this clone: Its antigen is undetermined.

The CDR3 has 14 amino acids. Germline V gene lookup returns CDR1 LNHNV and CDR2 YYDKDF (reference sequence). Losses at the gene ends were 3 bases for V and 7 bases for J; bases not matched to a gene: 4. Time point noted: baseline pretreatment blood. Treatment reported: 15 Gy SBRT to primary tumor, nephrectomy 4 weeks later. Whole-study results and caveats: In blood, top tumor clones expanded by 2 weeks, shrinking by 4.

The protocol was immunoSEQ multiplex PCR, while the TCRdb copy is restricted to in-frame clones and leaves out a portion. This table has about 130,000 clones, nearly 90% appearing once. Sample: blood, taken from a patient whose treatment included radiotherapy and nephrectomy. J is TRBJ2-1 and V is TRBV15; 9 nucleotides agree with TRBD1. The clonotype comes from a woman aged 45 to 65 with renal cell carcinoma. The chain's CDR3 is CATSRAGTGNEQFF. The CDR3 coding sequence is TGTGCCACCAGCAGGGCCGGGACAGGGAATGAGCAGTTCTTC.